Given below is one TCR beta chain in context. The TCR beta library used iRepertoire HTBI primers with Arm-PCR amplification of CDR3. TCRdb re-analysed the multiplex PCR reads in MiXCR, keeping a single row per CDR3 protein. The repertoire holds about 400,000 distinct CDR3 sequences, 15% seen once, with about 8.3% in the top ten. This record comes from a study of regulatory T cells in long-lasting Graves disease. The sample's time point: newly diagnosed GD, antithyroid drugs for less than 3 months. The TCR library was made from RNA that had been extracted from PBMCs in TRIzol. The guidelines of the American Thyroid Association were the basis for diagnosing Graves' disease. These data are also associated with another study on T cells in Graves' hyperthyroidism and ophthalmopathy. That investigation notes: Based on clinical symptoms, serum thyroxine and TRAb, thyroid ultrasound and orbital computed tomography, diagnoses were reached. Initially, a first-round RT-PCR of the TCR CDR3 employed the HTBI primer set.

Sequencing used peripheral blood mononuclear cells (PBMCs), obtained at new diagnosis, from a patient treated with antithyroid drugs. This TCR was sampled from a woman in her forties with Graves disease.

CDR3 sequence: CASKAGAYEQYF. The CDR3 DNA reads TGTGCCAGCAAGGCCGGCGCCTACGAGCAGTACTTC. The chain is built from TRBV28 and TRBJ2-7; D call uncertain. The CDR3 length is 12 residues. Trimming cost V 7 bases and J 2 bases, with 9 bases left between them. From germline, CDR1 is MDHEN and CDR2 SYDVKM. Full variable domain (rest looked up from reference TRBV28 and TRBJ2-7): DVKVTQSSRYLVKRTGEKVFLECVQDMDHENMFWYRQDPGLGLRLIYFSYDVKMKEKGDIPEGYSVSREKKERFSLILESASTNQTSMYLCASKAGAYEQYFGPGTRLTVT.